A selection of T cell receptor beta chains follows, all from one sample in a study of CD8 T cells in ankylosing spondylitis. TCRdb re-called the 5' RACE reads with MiXCR, one entry per CDR3 protein. The sample records more than 110,000 distinct CDR3 sequences, 7% to 10% being singletons. The sequenced sample consisted of synovial fluid, either unsorted or a sorted T cell fraction (not recorded which). These receptors were collected from a male donor with ankylosing spondylitis. The CDR3 runs from the conserved cysteine through the conserved F or W. The order of the fields is V gene, D gene, clone size, J gene, CDR3 DNA, CDR3 protein. A D gene is named only where the DNA matches it firmly. A clone size is listed for some rows: how often the clone was seen (once, few, many), or a class if it is expanded.

TRBV28	NA	many	TRBJ2-1	TGTGCCAGCACTGAAATCTCCATTGACGTCCCTGACAATGAGCAGTTCTTC	CASTEISIDVPDNEQFF
TRBV4-2	NA	few	TRBJ2-2	TGTGCCAGCAGCCCCCAGGGAGCCACCGGGGAGCTGTTTTTT	CASSPQGATGELFF
TRBV4-2	NA	many	TRBJ2-1	TGTGCCAGCAGCCGGGAGACCTCCTACAATGAGCAGTTCTTC	CASSRETSYNEQFF
TRBV4-1	TRBD1	many	TRBJ1-3	TGCGCCAGCAGCCAACACAGGGGGCGTTCTGGAAACACCATATATTTT	CASSQHRGRSGNTIYF
TRBV6-5	NA	many	TRBJ1-2	TGTGCCAGCAGCAACTCCAGGGGTAACTATGGCTACACCTTC	CASSNSRGNYGYTF
TRBV6-1	NA	NA	TRBJ2-7	TGTGCCAGCCGTCCGCGTCTCTCCTCCTACGAGCAGTACTTC	CASRPRLSSYEQYF
TRBV24-1	NA	many	TRBJ1-5	TGTGCCACCAGTGGCCCCTATAGCAATCAGCCCCAGCATTTT	CATSGPYSNQPQHF
TRBV5-4	TRBD1	many	TRBJ2-2	TGTGCCAGCAGCAGGGACAGGGACGCCGGGGAGCTGTTTTTT	CASSRDRDAGELFF
TRBV5-1	NA	NA	TRBJ1-2	TGCGCCAGCAGCTTGGGAGCCCAAAAAGGGAACTATGGCTACACCTTC	CASSLGAQKGNYGYTF
TRBV12-3/TRBV12-4	NA	many	TRBJ2-5	TGTGCCAGCAGCACCCCGAAGGGGGGCCAAGAGACCCAGTACTTC	CASSTPKGGQETQYF
TRBV15	NA	NA	TRBJ2-3	TGTGCCAGCAGATACAGACAGGCTAGCACAGATACGCAGTATTTT	CASRYRQASTDTQYF